This T cell receptor beta chain was found in a study of cytomegalovirus exposure and HLA in healthy donors. General study results and limits: 16,951 TCR beta sequences were associated with HLA alleles at 0.05 false discovery rate in a later analysis. Accounts indicate the classifier identified cytomegalovirus status with strong specificity and sensitivity. A missense DCLRE1C variant was associated with V- and J-gene trimming of TCR beta chains in a later analysis, and an independent cohort replicated the association.

PCR employed 60 Vbeta and 13 Jbeta primers. The data were produced by immunoSEQ multiplex PCR, yet TCRdb's version contains in-frame clones alone and is incomplete. The sample records about 140,000 clones, around 85% being singletons. The CDR3 is 17 amino acids. CDR1 SGHVS and CDR2 FQNEAQ come from the germline V gene. J gave up 6 bases and V 5 bases, and 14 bases lay outside the gene matches. Concerning this clone: The target antigen is unknown.

This chain joins TRBV7-8 and TRBJ1-1; 11 nucleotides line up with TRBD1. The sequence came from a female donor in good health and CMV-seronegative. Specimen: PBMCs. The CDR3 bases are TGTGCCAGCAGCCTTAGGGTGTATGGACAGGGGGCATCTGAAGCTTTCTTT. Residues: CASSLRVYGQGASEAFF.